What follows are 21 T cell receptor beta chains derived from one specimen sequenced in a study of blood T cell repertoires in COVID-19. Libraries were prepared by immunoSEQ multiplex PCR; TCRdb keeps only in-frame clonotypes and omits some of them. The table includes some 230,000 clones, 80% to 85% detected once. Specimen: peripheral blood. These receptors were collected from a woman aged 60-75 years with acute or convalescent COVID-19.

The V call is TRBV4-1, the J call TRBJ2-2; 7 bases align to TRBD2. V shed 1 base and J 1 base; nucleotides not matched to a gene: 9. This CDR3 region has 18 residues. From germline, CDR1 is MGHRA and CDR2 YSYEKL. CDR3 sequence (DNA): TGCGCCAGCAGCCAAGTCAGAGGCGGGGGTATGAACACCGGGGAGCTGTTTTTT. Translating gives CASSQVRGGGMNTGELFF.

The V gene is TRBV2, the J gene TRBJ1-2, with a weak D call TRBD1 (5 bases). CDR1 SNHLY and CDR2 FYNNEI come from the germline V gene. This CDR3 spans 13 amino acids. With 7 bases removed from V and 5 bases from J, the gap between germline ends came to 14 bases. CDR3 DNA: TGTGCCAGCAACCCCATTGGGGGGTATGGCTACACCTTC. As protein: CASNPIGGYGYTF.

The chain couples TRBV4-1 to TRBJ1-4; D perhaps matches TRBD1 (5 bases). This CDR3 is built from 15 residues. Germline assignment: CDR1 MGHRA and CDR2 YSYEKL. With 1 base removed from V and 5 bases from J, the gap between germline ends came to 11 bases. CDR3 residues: CASSQAHGGNEKLFF. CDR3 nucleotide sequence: TGCGCCAGCAGCCAAGCTCACGGGGGGAATGAAAAACTGTTTTTT.

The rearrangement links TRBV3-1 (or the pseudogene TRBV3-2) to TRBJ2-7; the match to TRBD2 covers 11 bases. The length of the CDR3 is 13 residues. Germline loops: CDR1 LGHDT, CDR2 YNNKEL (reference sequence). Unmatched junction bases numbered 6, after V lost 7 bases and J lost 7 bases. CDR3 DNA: TGTGCCAGCAAGGTAGCGGGGGGGCAAGAGCAGTACTTC. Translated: CASKVAGGQEQYF.

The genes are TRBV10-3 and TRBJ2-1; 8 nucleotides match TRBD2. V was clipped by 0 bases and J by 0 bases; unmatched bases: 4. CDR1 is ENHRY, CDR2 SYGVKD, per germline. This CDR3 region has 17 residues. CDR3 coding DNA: TGTGCCATCAGTGAGTCGACAAGCGGGAGCTCCTACAATGAGCAGTTCTTC. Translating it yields CAISESTSGSSYNEQFF.

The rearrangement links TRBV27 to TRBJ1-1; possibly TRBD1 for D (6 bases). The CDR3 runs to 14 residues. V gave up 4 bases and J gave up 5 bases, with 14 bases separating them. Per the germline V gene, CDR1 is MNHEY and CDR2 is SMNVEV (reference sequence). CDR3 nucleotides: TGTGCCAGCAGTTCCTTGGAACAGGGTACTGAAGCTTTCTTT. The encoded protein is CASSSLEQGTEAFF.

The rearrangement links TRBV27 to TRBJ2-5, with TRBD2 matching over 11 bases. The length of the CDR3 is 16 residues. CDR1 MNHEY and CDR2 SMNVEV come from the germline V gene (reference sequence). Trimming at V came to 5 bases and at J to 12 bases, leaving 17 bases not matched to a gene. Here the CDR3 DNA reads TGTGCCAGCAGTCCAACGACAGCAGGGACTAGCGGTCCGAAGTACTTC. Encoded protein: CASSPTTAGTSGPKYF.

Written as DNA, the CDR3 is TGTGCCAGTAGTCTACAGGGGAGGACCGGGGAGCTGTTTTTT. This translates into CASSLQGRTGELFF. The chain carries TRBV19 and TRBJ2-2; weak D call: TRBD1 (7 bases). CDR3 length: 14 amino acids. Germline lookup yields CDR1 LNHDA and CDR2 SQIVND (reference sequence). Trimming pared 5 bases from V and 5 bases from J, leaving 12 bases between.

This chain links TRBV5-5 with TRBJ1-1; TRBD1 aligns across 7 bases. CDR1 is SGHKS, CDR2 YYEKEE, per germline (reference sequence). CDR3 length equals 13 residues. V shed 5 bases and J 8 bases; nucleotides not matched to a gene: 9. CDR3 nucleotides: TGTGCCAGCAGTCGACAGGGCCACGACGAAGCTTTCTTT. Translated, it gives CASSRQGHDEAFF.

CDR3 in DNA: TGTGCCAGCAAAATCGAGGGGACAGGGGCTTCACCCCTCCACTTT. It translates to CASKIEGTGASPLHF. The V call is TRBV6-5, the J call TRBJ1-6, with 10 bases lining up with TRBD1. Looked up from germline, CDR1 is MNHEY and CDR2 is SVGAGI. With 7 bases clipped from V and 9 bases from J, the junction kept 9 bases outside the gene matches. CDR3 size: 15 residues.

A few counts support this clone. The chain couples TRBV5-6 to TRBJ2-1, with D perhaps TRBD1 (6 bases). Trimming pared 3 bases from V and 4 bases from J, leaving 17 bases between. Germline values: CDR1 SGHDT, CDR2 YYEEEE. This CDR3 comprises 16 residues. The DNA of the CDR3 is TGTGCCAGCAGCTGGGCCGGGGACATCATGTACAATGAGCAGTTCTTC. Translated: CASSWAGDIMYNEQFF.

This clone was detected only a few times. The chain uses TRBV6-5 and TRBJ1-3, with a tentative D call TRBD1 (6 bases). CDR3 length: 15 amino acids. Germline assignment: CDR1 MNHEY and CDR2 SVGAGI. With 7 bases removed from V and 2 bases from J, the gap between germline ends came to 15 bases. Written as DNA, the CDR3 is TGTGCCAGCACTTATGGGGGGGCGACTGGAAACACCATATATTTT. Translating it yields CASTYGGATGNTIYF.

CDR3 coding DNA: TGCGCCATACGGACAGCTGGGGCCAACGTCCTGACTTTC. Its translation is CAIRTAGANVLTF. V and J are TRBV10-2 and TRBJ2-6; perhaps TRBD1 as D (6 bases). The CDR3 loop spans 13 amino acids. Per germline, CDR1 WSHSY and CDR2 SAAADI. Trimming removed 10 bases at V and 2 bases at J, with 9 bases between.

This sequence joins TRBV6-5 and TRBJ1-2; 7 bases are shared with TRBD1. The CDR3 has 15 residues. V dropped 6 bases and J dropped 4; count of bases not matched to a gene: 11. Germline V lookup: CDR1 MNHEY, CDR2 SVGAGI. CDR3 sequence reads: CASRAFRDSSYGYTF. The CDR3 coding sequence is TGTGCCAGCAGGGCTTTCCGGGACAGTTCCTATGGCTACACCTTC.

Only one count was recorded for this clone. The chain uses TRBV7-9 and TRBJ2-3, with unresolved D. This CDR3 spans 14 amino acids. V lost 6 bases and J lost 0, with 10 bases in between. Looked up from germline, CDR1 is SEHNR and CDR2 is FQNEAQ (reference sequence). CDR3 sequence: CASSRRGSTDTQYF. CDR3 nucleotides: TGTGCCAGCAGTCGTCGCGGAAGCACAGATACGCAGTATTTT.

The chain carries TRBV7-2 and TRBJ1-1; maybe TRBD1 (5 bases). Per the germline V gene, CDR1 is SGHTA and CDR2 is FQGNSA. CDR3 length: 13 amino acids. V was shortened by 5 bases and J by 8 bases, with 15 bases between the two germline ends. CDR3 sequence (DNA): TGTGCCAGCAGCGGGCTGCAGGGATCCGAAGCTTTCTTT. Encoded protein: CASSGLQGSEAFF.

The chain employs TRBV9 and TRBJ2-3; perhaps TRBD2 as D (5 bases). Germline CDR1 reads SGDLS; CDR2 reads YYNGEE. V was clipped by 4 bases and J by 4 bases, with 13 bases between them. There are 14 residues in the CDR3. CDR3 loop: CASSPQTRADTQYF. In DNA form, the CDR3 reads TGTGCCAGCAGCCCTCAAACTAGGGCAGATACGCAGTATTTT.

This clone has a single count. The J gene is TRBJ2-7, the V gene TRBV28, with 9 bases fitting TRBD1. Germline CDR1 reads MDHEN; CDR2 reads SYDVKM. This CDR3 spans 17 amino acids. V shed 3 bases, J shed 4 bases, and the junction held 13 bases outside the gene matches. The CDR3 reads CASSFRDREVYSYEQYF. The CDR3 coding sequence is TGTGCCAGCAGTTTCCGGGACAGGGAAGTGTATTCGTACGAGCAGTACTTC.

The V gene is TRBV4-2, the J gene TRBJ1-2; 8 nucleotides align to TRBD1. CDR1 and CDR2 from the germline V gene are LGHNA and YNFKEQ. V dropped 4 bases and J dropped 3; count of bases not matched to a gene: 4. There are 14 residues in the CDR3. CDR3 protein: CASSPSDRDYGYTF. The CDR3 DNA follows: TGTGCCAGCAGCCCTTCGGACAGGGACTATGGCTACACCTTC.

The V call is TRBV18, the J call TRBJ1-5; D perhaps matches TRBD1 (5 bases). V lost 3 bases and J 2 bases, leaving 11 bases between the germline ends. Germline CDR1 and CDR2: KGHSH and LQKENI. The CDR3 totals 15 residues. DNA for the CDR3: TGTGCCAGCTCACCGGGCGGGGGAGGCAATCAGCCCCAGCATTTT. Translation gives CASSPGGGGNQPQHF.

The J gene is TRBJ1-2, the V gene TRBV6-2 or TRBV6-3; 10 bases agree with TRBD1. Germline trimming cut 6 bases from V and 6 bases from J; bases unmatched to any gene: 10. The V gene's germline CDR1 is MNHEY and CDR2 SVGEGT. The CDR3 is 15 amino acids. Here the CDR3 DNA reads TGTGCCAGCAGCCACCCCCCTGACAGGGGGCATGGCTACACCTTC. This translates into CASSHPPDRGHGYTF.